The 3 T cell receptor beta chains below all came from one sample that was sequenced in a study of CD4+ T cells in melanoma. TCRdb keeps only in-frame clones here, not all; method: immunoSEQ multiplex PCR. Among around 11,000 clones listed, 67% were seen once. Sequenced material: cells from a culture (not recorded whether cultured in vitro). The source of these receptors is a human donor with melanoma.

The chain has TRBV6-1 and TRBJ1-2; the D gene is possibly TRBD1 (5 bases). There are 13 residues in the CDR3. V lost 4 bases and J lost 8, with 14 bases in between. Germline assignment: CDR1 MNHNS and CDR2 SASEGT. Here the CDR3 reads CASSGDPGRGYTF. The CDR3 region has the DNA TGTGCCAGCAGTGGGGACCCCGGAAGAGGCTACACCTTC.

The chain links TRBV18 to TRBJ1-2; possibly TRBD1 for D (6 bases). Trimming took off 4 bases at V and 8 bases at J, with 17 bases between the two ends. The CDR3 sequence is 14 residues long. CDR1 is KGHSH, CDR2 LQKENI, per germline. The CDR3 DNA follows: TGTGCCAGCTCACACCCCGACAGGTCTGAAGGCTACACCTTC. Encoded protein: CASSHPDRSEGYTF.

This chain joins TRBV7-2 and TRBJ1-1; unclear D gene. Germline CDR1 reads SGHTA; CDR2 reads FQGNSA. V gave up 8 bases and J gave up 5 bases, with 21 bases separating them. The CDR3 is made up of 15 amino acids. The CDR3 nucleotides read TGTGCCAGCTCCCTAATGGCCCGTGCGGGGACTGAAGCTTTCTTT. This codes for CASSLMARAGTEAFF.